This T cell receptor beta chain appears in the sequencing data of a study of T cells after yellow fever vaccination. CDR3 length equals 12 residues. Deletions cut 4 bases from V and 1 base from J, with 4 bases between. CDR1 is MNHEY, CDR2 SVGAGI, per germline. TCRdb reanalysed the 5' RACE reads using MiXCR and keeps one entry per CDR3 protein. This sample carries about 52,000 distinct CDR3 sequences, 5% to 8.5% of them seen once, and the ten largest clones take 20% to 30%. The chain recombines TRBV6-5 with TRBJ1-1; unclear D gene. This specimen consisted of CD8+ T cells not binding an NS4B(214-222) dextramer, sorted from PBMCs, obtained roughly 45 days after the first yellow fever vaccination. The source is a man in his late teens or twenties who received the YFV17D yellow fever vaccine. The CDR3 here is CASSWANTEAFF. The CDR3, as DNA: TGTGCCAGCAGTTGGGCGAACACTGAAGCTTTCTTT.